The clone carrying this T cell receptor (beta chain) was observed a single time. Its antigen is currently unknown. This record comes from a study of blood T cells in healthy people across ages. Study results and limitations: Relative to aged donors, long-lived donors carried more naive CD4+ cells and displayed higher diversity.

Per germline, CDR1 SEHNR and CDR2 FQNEAQ (reference sequence). V gave up 6 bases and J gave up 5 bases; unmatched junction bases: 8. This CDR3 has 15 residues. Then a second PCR, running roughly 7 to 11 cycles, was carried out with a sample-barcoded 5' primer and a J-beta primer mix. TCRdb re-derived calls from the 5' RACE reads in MiXCR, one entry per CDR3 protein. This table holds about 1.4 million distinct CDR3 sequences, 55% to 75% found once. The rearrangement joins TRBV7-9 to TRBJ2-1, with 9 bases identical to TRBD1. The sequencing input was blood. The sequence was obtained from a man younger than 30 in good health. The CDR3 nucleotides read TGTGCCAGCAGTCCTACAGGGGGCGTCCACAATGAGCAGTTCTTC. It specifies CASSPTGGVHNEQFF.